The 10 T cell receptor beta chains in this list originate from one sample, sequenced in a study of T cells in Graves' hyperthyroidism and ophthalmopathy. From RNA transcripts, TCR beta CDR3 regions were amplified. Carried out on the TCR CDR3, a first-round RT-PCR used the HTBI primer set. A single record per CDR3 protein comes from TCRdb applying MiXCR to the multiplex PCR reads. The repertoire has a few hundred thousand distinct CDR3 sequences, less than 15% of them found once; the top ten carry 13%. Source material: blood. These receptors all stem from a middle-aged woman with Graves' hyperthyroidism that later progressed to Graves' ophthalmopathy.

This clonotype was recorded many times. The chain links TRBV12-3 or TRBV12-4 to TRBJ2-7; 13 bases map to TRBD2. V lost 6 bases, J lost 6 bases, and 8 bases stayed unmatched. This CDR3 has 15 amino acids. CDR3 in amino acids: CASRSLAGGPGEQYF. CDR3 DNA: TGTGCCAGCAGATCACTAGCGGGGGGGCCCGGCGAGCAGTACTTC.

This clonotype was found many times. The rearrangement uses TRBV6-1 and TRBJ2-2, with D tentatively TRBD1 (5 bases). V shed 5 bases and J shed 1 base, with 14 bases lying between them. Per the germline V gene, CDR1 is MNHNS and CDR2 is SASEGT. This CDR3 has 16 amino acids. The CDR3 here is CASSSLTERNTGELFF. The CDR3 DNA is TGTGCCAGCAGTTCCCTGACAGAAAGGAACACCGGGGAGCTGTTTTTT.

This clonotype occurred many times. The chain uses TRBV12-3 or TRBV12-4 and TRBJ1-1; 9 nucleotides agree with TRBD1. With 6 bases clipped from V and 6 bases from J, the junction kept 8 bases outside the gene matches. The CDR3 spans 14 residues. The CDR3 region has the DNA TGTGCCAGCAGCCACAAAACAGGGGGCTCTGAAGCTTTCTTT. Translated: CASSHKTGGSEAFF.

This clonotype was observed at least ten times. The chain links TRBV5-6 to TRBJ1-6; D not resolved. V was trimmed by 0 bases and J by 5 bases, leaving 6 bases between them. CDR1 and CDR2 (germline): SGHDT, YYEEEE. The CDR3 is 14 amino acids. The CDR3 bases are TGTGCCAGCAGCTTGGGGGGTAATAATTCACCCCTCCACTTT. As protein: CASSLGGNNSPLHF.

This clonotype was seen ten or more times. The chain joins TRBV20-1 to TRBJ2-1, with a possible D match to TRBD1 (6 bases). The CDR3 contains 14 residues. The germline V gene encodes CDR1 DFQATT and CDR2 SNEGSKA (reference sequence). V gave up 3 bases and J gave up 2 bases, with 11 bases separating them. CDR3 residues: CSARDSFTYNEQFF. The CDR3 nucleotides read TGCAGTGCTAGGGACAGTTTCACCTACAATGAGCAGTTCTTC.

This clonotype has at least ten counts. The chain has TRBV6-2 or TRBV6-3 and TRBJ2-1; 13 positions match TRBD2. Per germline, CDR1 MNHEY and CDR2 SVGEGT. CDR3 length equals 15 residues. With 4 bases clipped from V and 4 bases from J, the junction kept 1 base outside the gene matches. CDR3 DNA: TGTGCCAGCAGTTGGACTAGCGGGGGATACAATGAGCAGTTCTTC. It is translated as CASSWTSGGYNEQFF.

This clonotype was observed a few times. CDR3 in amino acids: CASTSGVFGNEQFF. The CDR3 nucleotides read TGTGCCAGCACCTCAGGGGTTTTTGGCAATGAGCAGTTCTTC. This sequence joins TRBV25-1 and TRBJ2-1, with a possible D match to TRBD1 (6 bases). The CDR3 is 14 amino acids. CDR1 and CDR2 from the germline V gene are MGHDK and SYGVNS. The germline V and J ends were trimmed by 7 bases and 6 bases, with 16 bases remaining between them.

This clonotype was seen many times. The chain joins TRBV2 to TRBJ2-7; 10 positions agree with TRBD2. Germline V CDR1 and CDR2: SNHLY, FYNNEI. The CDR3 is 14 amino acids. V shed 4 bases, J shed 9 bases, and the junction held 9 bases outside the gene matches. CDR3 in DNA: TGTGCCAGCAGTGGCGGAAGCGGGAGGGCCCGGCAGTACTTC. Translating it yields CASSGGSGRARQYF.

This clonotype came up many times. The CDR3 coding sequence is TGTGCCAGCGTTGGAGGCTCTGGGGCCAACGTCCTGACTTTC. Translating it yields CASVGGSGANVLTF. The chain has TRBV28 and TRBJ2-6, with a tentative D call TRBD2 (5 bases). The CDR3 runs 14 residues. The germline V gene has CDR1 MDHEN and CDR2 SYDVKM. Trimming pared 8 bases from V and 0 bases from J, leaving 8 bases between.

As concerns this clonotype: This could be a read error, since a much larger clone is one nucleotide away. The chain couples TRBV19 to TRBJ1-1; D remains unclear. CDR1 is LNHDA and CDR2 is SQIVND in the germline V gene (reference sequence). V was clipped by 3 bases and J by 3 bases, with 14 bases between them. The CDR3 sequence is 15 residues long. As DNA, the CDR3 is TGTGCCAGTAGTATGAAACCGGAACAATACACTGAAGCTTTCTTT. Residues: CASSMKPEQYTEAFF.